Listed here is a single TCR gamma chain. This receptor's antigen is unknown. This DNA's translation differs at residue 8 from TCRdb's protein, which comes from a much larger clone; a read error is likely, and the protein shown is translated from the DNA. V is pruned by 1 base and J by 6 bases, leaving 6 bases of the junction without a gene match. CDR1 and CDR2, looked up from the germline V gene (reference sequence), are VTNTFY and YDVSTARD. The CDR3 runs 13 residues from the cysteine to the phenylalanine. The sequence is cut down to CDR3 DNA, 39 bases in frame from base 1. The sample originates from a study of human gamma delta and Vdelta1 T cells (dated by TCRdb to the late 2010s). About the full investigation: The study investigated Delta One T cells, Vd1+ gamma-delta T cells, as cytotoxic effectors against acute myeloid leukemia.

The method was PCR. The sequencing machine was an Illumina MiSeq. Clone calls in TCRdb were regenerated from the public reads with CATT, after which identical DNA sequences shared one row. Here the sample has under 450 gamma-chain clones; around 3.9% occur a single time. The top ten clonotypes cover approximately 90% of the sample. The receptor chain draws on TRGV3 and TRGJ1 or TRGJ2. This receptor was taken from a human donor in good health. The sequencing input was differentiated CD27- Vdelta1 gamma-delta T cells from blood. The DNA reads TGTGCCACCTGGGACAGCCTTTGTTATAAGAAACTCTTT. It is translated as CATWDSLCYKKLF.